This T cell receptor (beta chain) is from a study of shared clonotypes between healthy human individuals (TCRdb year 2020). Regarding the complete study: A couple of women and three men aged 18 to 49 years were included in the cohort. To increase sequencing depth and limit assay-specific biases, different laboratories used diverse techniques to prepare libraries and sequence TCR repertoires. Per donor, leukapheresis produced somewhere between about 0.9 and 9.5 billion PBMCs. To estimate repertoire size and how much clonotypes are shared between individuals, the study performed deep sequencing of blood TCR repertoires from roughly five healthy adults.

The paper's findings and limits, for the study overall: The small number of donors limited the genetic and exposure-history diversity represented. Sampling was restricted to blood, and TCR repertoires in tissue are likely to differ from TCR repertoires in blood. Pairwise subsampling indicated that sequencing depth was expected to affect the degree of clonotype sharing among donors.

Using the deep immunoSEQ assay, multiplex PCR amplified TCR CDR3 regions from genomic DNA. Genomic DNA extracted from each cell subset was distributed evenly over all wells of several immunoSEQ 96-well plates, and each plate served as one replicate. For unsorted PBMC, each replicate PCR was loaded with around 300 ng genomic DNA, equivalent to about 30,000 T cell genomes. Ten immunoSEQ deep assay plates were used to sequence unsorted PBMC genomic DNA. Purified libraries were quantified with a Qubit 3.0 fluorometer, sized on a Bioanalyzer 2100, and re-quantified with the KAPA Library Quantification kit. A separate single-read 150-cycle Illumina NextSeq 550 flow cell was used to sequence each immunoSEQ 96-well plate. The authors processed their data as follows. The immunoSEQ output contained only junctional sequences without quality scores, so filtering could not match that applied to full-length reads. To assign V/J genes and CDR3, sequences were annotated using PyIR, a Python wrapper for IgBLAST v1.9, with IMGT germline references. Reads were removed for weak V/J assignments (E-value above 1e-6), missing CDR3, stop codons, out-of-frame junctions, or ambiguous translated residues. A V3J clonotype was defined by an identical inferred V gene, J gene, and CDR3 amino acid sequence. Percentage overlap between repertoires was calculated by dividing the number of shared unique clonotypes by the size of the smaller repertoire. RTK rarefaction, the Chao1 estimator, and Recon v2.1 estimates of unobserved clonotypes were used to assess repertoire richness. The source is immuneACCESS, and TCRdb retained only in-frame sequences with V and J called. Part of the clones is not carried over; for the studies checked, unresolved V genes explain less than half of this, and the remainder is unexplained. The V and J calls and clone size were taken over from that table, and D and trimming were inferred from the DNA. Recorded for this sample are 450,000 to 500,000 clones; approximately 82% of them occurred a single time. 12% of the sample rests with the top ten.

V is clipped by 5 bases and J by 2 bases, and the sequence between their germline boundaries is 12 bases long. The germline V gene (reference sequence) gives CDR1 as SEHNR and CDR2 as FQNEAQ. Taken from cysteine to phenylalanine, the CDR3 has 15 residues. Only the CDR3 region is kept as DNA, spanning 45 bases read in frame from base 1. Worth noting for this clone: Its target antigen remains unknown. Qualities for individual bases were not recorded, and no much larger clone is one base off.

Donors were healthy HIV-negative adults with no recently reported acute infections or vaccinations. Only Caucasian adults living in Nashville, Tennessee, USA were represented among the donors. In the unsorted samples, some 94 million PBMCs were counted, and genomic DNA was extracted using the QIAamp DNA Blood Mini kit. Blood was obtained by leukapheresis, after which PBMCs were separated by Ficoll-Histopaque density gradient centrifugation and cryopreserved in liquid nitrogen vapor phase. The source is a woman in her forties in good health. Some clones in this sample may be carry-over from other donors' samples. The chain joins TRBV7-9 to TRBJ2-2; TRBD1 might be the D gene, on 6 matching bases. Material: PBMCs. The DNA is TGTGCCAGCAGCACCCCGGGACAAAACACCGGGGAGCTGTTTTTT. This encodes CASSTPGQNTGELFF.